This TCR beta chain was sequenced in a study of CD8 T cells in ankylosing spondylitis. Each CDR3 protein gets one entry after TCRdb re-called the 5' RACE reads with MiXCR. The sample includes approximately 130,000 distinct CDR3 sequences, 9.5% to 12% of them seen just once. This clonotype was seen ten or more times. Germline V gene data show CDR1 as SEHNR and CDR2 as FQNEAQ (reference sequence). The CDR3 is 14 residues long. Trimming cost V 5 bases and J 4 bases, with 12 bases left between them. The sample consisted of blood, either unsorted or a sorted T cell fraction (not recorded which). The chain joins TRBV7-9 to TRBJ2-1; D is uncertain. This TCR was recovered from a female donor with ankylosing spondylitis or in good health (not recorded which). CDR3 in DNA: TGTGCCAGCAGCAACGCCGCGACTTACAATGAGCAGTTCTTC. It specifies CASSNAATYNEQFF.